Below are 5 T cell receptor beta chains sequenced from a single sample in a study of graft-versus-host responses after intestinal transplantation. Generated by immunoSEQ multiplex PCR, the TCRdb table keeps only in-frame clones and is missing some. The sample contains under 85,000 clones, approximately 93% of which appear only once. Antigens for these TCRs are unknown. Here the sequenced sample was unstimulated CD8+ T cells sorted from spleen or lymph node cells, taken before intestinal transplant. The receptor source for this set is a human donor who received an intestinal transplant.

This chain uses TRBV10-2 with TRBJ1-5; TRBD1 might be the D (6 bases). The CDR3 consists of 16 residues. Germline CDR1 WSHSY, CDR2 SAAADI. V lost 6 bases to trimming and J lost 0 bases, with 15 bases between them. The CDR3 nucleotides read TGCGCCAGCAGCTTGGGGGGGCGGGATAGCAATCAGCCCCAGCATTTT. Residues: CASSLGGRDSNQPQHF.

The CDR3 DNA reads as TGTGCCAGCAGGGACAGCACTGAAGCTTTCTTT. Its translation is CASRDSTEAFF. This chain connects TRBV2 to TRBJ1-1, with a possible D match to TRBD1 (6 bases). In germline, CDR1 is SNHLY, CDR2 FYNNEI. With 6 bases removed from V and 4 bases from J, the gap between germline ends came to 6 bases. This CDR3 spans 11 amino acids.

This clone has only one observation. The rearrangement links TRBV27 to TRBJ2-7; D ambiguous. Germline V gene sequence: CDR1 MNHEY, CDR2 SMNVEV (reference sequence). The CDR3 is 14 residues long. The V and J ends lost 0 bases and 3 bases respectively, with 9 bases between them. CDR3 coding DNA: TGTGCCAGCAGTTTATCGGCAGGCGTCTACGAGCAGTACTTC. It translates to CASSLSAGVYEQYF.

V and J are TRBV27 and TRBJ2-1, with TRBD1 matching over 8 bases. Losses at the gene ends were 2 bases for V and 6 bases for J; bases not matched to a gene: 9. The V gene's germline CDR1 is MNHEY and CDR2 SMNVEV (reference sequence). The CDR3 runs 16 residues. DNA for the CDR3: TGTGCCAGCAGTTTAGCCGGGACAGGTCCCCTCAATGAGCAGTTCTTC. This sequence encodes CASSLAGTGPLNEQFF.

This clone was observed once. This sequence joins TRBV27 and TRBJ2-1; 13 nucleotides agree with TRBD2. Per the germline V gene, CDR1 is MNHEY and CDR2 is SMNVEV (reference sequence). The J segment lost 9 bases and the V segment lost 5 bases, leaving 4 bases of the junction unmatched. There are 14 residues in the CDR3. The CDR3 spells CASSQGLAGAEQFF. In nucleotides, the CDR3 is TGTGCCAGCAGTCAAGGACTAGCGGGAGCTGAGCAGTTCTTC.